This T cell receptor beta chain was sequenced during a study of neoadjuvant anti-PD-1 for oral cavity cancer. The CDR3 spans 18 residues. V was shortened by 4 bases and J by 0 bases, with 17 bases between the two germline ends. Germline CDR1 SGDLS, CDR2 YYNGEE. Data came from immunoSEQ multiplex PCR; TCRdb stores just in-frame clones and leaves some out. The table includes about 80,000 clones, about four fifths detected once. Comment on this clone: Its antigen is unidentified.

Points from the study as a whole: PBMC Gini-index clonality exceeded responders' in non-responders post-nivolumab. TCR analyses covered only a few patients per response group. Pretreatment Treg/Th17 ratio correlated inversely with post-treatment tumor clonality.

Patients had HPV-negative, locally advanced oral cavity squamous cell carcinoma. This TCR came from a person between 35 and 79 years old with oral cavity squamous cell carcinoma. V gene TRBV9 combines with J gene TRBJ2-6; D perhaps matches TRBD1 (5 bases). The source material was PBMCs, sampled before nivolumab (anti-PD-1) treatment. The CDR3 DNA reads as TGTGCCAGCAGCTCGCCAGGGCAGGCCACCTCTGGGGCCAACGTCCTGACTTTC. It translates to CASSSPGQATSGANVLTF.